This T cell receptor beta chain originates from a study of blood T cell repertoires in COVID-19. Study as a whole: Material from acute and convalescent COVID-19 was sourced from the United States, Italy and Spain. Sources were T cells, B-cell-depleted T cells, or PBMCs; the material itself was cDNA or gDNA.

Authors' analysis steps: Amplified reference gene primers provided the basis for estimating nucleated cell counts. TCRdb keeps only in-frame clones here, not all; method: immunoSEQ multiplex PCR. V, J and clone size reflect that table, while D and trimming were determined from the DNA. The sample carries a few hundred thousand clones, about 90% recorded once. V lost 4 bases, J lost 4 bases, and 4 bases stayed unmatched. The germline gives CDR1 SGDLS, CDR2 YYNGEE. There are 13 residues in the CDR3. All recovered Cohort 3 donors got two negative PCRs, got clearance, or saw symptom resolution. J is TRBJ1-2 and V is TRBV9; 7 positions agree with TRBD1. Specimen: PBMCs or T cells enriched from blood (not recorded which). The sequence was obtained from a woman aged 25 to 39 who had recovered from COVID-19. The CDR3 is CASSQGTAYGYTF. The CDR3 bases are TGTGCCAGCAGCCAGGGGACAGCCTATGGCTACACCTTC. Based on the CDR3 plus reference TRBV9 and TRBJ1-2, the full variable domain is DSGVTQTPKHLITATGQRVTLRCSPRSGDLSVYWYQQSLDQGLQFLIQYYNGEERAKGNILERFSAQQFPDLHSELNLSSLELGDSALYFCASSQGTAYGYTFGSGTRLTVV.